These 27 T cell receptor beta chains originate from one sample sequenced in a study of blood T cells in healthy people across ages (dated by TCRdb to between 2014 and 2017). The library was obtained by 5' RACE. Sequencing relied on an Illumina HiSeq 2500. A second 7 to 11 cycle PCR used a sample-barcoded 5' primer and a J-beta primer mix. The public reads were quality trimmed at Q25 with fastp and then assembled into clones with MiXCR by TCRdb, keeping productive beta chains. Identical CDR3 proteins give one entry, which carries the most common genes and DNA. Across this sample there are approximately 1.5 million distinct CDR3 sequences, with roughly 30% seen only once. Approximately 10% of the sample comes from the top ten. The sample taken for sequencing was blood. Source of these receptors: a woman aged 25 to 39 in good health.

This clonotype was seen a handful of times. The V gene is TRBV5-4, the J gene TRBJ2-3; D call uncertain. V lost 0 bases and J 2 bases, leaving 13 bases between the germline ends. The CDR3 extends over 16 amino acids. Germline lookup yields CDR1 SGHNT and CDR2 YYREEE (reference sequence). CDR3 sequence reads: CASSLVSDLATDTQYF. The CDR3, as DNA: TGTGCCAGCAGCTTGGTAAGCGATCTGGCCACAGATACGCAGTATTTT.

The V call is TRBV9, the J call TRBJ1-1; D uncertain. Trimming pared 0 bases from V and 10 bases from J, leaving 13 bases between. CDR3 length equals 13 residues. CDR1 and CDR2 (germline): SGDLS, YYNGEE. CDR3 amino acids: CASSVVSEGGAFF. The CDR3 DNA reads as TGTGCCAGCAGCGTAGTCAGTGAGGGCGGAGCTTTCTTT. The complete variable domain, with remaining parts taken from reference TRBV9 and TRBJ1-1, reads DSGVTQTPKHLITATGQRVTLRCSPRSGDLSVYWYQQSLDQGLQFLIQYYNGEERAKGNILERFSAQQFPDLHSELNLSSLELGDSALYFCASSVVSEGGAFFGQGTRLTVV.

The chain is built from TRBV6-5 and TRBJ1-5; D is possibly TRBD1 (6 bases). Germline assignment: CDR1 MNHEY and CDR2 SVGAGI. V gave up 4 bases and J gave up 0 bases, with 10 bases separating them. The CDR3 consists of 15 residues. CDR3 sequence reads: CASSSGAYSNQPQHF. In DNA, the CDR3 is TGTGCCAGCAGTTCGGGGGCGTATAGCAATCAGCCCCAGCATTTT.

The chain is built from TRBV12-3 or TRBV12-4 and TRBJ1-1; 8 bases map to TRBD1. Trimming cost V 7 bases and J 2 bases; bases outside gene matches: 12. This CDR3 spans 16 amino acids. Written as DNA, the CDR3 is TGTGCCAGCACCTTTCATGCAGGGGGCCCAAACACTGAAGCTTTCTTT. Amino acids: CASTFHAGGPNTEAFF.

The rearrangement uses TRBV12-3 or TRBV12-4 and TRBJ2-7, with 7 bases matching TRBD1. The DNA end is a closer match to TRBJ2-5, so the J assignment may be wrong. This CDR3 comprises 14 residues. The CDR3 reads CASKPTGKRETQYF. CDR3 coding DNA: TGTGCCAGCAAGCCGACAGGGAAGCGGGAGACCCAGTACTTC.

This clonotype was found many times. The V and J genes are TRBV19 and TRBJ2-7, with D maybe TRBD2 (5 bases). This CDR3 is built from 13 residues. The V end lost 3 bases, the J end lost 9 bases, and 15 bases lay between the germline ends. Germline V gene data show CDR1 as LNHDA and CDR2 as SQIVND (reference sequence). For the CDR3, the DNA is TGTGCCAGTAGTATGCAACGGGATCGACGGCAGTACTTC. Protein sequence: CASSMQRDRRQYF.

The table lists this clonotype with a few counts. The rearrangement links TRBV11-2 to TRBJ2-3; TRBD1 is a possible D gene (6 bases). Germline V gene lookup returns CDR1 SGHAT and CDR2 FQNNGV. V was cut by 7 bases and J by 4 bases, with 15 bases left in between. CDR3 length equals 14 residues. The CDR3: CASTVQGIADTQYF. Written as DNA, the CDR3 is TGTGCCAGCACCGTACAGGGAATCGCAGATACGCAGTATTTT.

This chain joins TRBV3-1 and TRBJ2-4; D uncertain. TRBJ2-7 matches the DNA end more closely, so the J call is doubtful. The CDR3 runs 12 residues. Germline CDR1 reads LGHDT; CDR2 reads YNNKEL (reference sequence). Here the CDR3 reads CASSRRDYEQYF. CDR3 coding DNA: TGTGCCAGCAGCCGTAGGGACTACGAGCAGTACTTC.

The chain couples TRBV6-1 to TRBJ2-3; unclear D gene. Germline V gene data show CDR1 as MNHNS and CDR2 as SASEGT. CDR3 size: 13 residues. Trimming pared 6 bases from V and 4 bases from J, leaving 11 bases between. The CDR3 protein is CASRGWIADTQYF. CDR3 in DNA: TGTGCCAGCAGGGGGTGGATAGCAGATACGCAGTATTTT.

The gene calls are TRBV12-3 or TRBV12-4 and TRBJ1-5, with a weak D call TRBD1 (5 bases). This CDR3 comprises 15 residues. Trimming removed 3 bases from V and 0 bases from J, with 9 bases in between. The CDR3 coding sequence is TGTGCCAGCAGTTTGGGGGGAGCTAGCAATCAGCCCCAGCATTTT. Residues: CASSLGGASNQPQHF.

CDR3 nucleotides: TGTGCCAGCAGCTTGGAGGGGGCCAGGGGTGGCTACACCTTC. It specifies CASSLEGARGGYTF. The rearrangement uses TRBV5-6 and TRBJ1-2, with 7 nucleotides matching TRBD1. Trimming removed 0 bases from V and 7 bases from J; junction bases left unmatched: 6. This CDR3 region has 14 residues. Per germline, CDR1 SGHDT and CDR2 YYEEEE.

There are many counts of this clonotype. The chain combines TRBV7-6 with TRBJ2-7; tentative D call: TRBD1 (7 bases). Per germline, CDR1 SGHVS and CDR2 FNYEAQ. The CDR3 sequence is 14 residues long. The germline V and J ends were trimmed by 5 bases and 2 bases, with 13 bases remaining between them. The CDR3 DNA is TGTGCCAGCAGCCGCGGGACAGCAGCCTACGAGCAGTACTTC. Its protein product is CASSRGTAAYEQYF.

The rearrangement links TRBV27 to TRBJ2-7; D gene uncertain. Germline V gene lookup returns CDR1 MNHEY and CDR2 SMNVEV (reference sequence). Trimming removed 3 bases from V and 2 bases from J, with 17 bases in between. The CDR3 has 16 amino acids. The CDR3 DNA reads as TGTGCCAGCAGTTTTGGTGACCCCAAGTGGACCTACGAGCAGTACTTC. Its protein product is CASSFGDPKWTYEQYF.

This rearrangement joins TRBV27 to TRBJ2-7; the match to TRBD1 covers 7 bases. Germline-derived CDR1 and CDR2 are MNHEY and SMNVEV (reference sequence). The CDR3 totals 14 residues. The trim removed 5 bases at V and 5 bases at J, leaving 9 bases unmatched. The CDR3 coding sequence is TGTGCCAGCAGTCCCCTGGGACAGCTGGACGAGCAGTACTTC. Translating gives CASSPLGQLDEQYF.

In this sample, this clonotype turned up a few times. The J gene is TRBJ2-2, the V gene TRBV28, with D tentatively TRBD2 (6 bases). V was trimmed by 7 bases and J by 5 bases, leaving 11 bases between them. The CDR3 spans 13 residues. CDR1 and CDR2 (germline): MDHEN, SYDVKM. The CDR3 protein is CASITGETGELFF. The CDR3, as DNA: TGTGCCAGCATTACGGGAGAGACCGGGGAGCTGTTTTTT. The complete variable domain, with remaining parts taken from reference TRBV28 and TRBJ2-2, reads DVKVTQSSRYLVKRTGEKVFLECVQDMDHENMFWYRQDPGLGLRLIYFSYDVKMKEKGDIPEGYSVSREKKERFSLILESASTNQTSMYLCASITGETGELFFGEGSRLTVL.

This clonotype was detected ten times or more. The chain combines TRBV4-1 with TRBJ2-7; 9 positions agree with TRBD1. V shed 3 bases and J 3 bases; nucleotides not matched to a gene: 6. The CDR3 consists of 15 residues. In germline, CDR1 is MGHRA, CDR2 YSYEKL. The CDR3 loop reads CASSHKQGAVYEQYF. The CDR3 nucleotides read TGCGCCAGCAGCCATAAACAGGGGGCTGTCTACGAGCAGTACTTC.

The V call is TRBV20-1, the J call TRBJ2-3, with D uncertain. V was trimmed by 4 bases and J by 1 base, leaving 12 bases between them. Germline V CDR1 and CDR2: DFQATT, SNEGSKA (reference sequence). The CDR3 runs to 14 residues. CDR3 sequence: CSAKSRARTDTQYF. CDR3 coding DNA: TGCAGTGCTAAGTCTCGGGCCCGCACAGATACGCAGTATTTT.

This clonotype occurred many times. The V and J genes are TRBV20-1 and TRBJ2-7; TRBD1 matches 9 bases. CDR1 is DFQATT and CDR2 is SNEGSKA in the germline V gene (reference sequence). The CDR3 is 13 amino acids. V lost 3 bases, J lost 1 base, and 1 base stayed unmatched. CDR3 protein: CSARGQGSYEQYF. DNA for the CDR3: TGCAGTGCTAGGGGACAGGGATCCTACGAGCAGTACTTC.

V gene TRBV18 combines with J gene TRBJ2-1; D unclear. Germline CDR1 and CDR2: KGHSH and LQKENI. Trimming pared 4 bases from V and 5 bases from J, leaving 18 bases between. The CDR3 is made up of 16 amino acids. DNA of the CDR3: TGTGCCAGCTCACTAAATTCAGAGCGCGGAAACAATGAGCAGTTCTTC. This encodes CASSLNSERGNNEQFF.

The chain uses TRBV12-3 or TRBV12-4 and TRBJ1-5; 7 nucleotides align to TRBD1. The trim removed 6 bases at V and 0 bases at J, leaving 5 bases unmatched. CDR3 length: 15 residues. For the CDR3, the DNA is TGTGCCAGCAGCTCACAGGGGATTAGCAATCAGCCCCAGCATTTT. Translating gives CASSSQGISNQPQHF.

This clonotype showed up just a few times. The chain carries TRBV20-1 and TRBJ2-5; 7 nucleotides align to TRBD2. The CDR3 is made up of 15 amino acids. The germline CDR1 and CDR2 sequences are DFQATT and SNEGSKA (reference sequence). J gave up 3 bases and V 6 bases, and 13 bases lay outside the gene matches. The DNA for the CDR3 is TGCAGTGCCATTCATCCTAGCGGAGGAGAAGAGACCCAGTACTTC. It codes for CSAIHPSGGEETQYF.

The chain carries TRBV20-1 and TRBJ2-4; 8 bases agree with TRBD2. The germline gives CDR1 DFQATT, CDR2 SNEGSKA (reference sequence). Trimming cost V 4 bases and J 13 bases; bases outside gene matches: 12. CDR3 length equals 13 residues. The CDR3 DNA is TGCAGTGCTATCATAGCGGGACCGGGGGAGCAGTACTTC. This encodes CSAIIAGPGEQYF.

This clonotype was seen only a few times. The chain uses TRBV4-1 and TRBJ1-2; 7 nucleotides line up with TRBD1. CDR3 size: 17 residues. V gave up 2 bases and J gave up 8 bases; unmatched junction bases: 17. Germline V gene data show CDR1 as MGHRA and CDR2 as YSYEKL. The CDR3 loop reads CASSQTDRSSTPRGYTF. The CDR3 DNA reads TGCGCCAGCAGCCAAACGGACAGGTCGTCTACTCCGCGAGGCTACACCTTC.

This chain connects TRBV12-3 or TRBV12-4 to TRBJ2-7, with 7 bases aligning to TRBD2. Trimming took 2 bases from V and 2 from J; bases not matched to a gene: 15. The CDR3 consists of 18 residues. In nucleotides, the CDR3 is TGTGCCAGCAGTTTAACTTTATTGGGGGGGACGGGAGCCTACGAGCAGTACTTC. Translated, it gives CASSLTLLGGTGAYEQYF.

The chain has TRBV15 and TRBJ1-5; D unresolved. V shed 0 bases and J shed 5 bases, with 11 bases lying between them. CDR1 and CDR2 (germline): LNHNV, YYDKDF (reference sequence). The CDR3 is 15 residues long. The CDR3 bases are TGTGCCACCAGCAGAGATTGGCAGATCTATCAGCCCCAGCATTTT. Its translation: CATSRDWQIYQPQHF.

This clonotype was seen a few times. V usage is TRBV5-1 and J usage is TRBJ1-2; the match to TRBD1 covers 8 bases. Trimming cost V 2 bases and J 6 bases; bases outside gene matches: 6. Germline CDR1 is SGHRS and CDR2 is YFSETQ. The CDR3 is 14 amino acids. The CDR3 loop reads CASSFHRGEDGYTF. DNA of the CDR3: TGCGCCAGCAGCTTCCACAGGGGGGAGGATGGCTACACCTTC.

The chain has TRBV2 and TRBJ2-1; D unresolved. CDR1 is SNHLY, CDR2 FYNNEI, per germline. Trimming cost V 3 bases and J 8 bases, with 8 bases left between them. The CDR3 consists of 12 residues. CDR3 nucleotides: TGTGCCAGCAGTGACGGAAGGGATGAGCAGTTCTTC. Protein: CASSDGRDEQFF.